Sequencing of this T cell receptor (beta chain) was carried out in a study of response to subunit inactivated influenza vaccine. General study points: Authors suggested each seasonal flu vaccination may recruit only limited numbers of new T cells.

MiXCR, applied by TCRdb to the RT-PCR reads, yields one record per CDR3 protein. Among more than 700,000 distinct CDR3 sequences, roughly 20% were seen once, and the ten largest hold around 9.6%. The CDR3 length is 15 residues. V lost 2 bases, J lost 2 bases, and 11 bases lay in between. This clonotype was seen a few times. Its antigen is undetermined. J is TRBJ2-3 and V is TRBV12-3 or TRBV12-4; perhaps TRBD2 as D (6 bases). The origin of this receptor is a man aged 45 to 65 who received an inactivated influenza vaccine. Sequencing used PBMCs from blood, obtained 5 days after vaccination. CDR3 DNA sequence: TGTGCCAGCAGTTTACTTGCGGGGTTCACAGATACGCAGTATTTT. Protein product: CASSLLAGFTDTQYF.